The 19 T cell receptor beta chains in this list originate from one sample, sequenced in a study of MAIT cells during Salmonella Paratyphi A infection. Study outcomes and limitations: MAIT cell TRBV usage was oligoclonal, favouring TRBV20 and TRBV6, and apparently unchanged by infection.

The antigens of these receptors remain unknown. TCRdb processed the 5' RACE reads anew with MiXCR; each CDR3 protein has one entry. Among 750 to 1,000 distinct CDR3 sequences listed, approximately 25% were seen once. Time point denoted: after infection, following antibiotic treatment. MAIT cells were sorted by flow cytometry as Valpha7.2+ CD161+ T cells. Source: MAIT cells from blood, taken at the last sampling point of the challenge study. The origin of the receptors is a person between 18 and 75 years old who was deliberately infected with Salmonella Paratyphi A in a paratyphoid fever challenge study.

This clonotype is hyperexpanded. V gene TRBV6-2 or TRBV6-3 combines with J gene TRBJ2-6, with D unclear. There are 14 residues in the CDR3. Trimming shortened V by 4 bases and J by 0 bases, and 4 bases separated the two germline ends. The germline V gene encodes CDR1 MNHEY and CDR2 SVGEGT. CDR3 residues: CASSWDSGANVLTF. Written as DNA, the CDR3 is TGTGCCAGCAGTTGGGACTCTGGGGCCAACGTCCTGACTTTC.

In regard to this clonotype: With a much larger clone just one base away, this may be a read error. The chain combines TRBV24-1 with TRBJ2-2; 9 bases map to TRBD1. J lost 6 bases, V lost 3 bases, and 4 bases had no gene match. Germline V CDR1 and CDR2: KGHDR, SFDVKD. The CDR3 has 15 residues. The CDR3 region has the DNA TGTGCCACCAGTGATCGGGACAGGGAGGCCGGGGAGCTGTTTTTT. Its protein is CATSDRDREAGELFF.

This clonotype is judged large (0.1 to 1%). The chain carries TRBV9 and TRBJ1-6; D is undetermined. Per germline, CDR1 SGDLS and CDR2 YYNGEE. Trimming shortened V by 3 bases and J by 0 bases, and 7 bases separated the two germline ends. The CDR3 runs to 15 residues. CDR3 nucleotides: TGTGCCAGCAGCGCCTCAAGCTCCTATAATTCACCCCTCCACTTT. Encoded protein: CASSASSSYNSPLHF.

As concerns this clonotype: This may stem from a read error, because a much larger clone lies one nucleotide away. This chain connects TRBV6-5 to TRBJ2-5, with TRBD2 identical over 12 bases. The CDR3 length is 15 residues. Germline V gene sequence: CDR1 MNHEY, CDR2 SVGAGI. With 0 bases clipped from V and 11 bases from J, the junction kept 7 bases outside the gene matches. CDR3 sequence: CASSYSTSGGNEQYF. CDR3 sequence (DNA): TGTGCCAGCAGTTACTCGACTAGCGGGGGCAATGAGCAGTACTTC.

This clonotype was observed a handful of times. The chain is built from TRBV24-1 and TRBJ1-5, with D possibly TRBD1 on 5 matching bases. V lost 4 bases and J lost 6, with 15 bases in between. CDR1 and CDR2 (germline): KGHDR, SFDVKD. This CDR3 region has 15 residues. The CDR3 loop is CATSETDRYSQPQHF. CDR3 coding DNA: TGTGCCACCAGTGAGACCGACAGATATTCTCAGCCCCAGCATTTT.

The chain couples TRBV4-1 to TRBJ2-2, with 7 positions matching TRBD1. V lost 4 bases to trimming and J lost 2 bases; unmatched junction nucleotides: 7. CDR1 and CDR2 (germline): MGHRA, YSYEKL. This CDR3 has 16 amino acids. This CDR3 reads CASSLSGQTNTGELFF. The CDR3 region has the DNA TGCGCCAGCAGCCTATCGGGACAGACAAACACCGGGGAGCTGTTTTTT.

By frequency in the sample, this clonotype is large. CDR3 sequence: CATGGGSETQYF. In DNA form, the CDR3 reads TGTGCCACCGGGGGGGGCTCGGAGACCCAGTACTTC. The V and J genes are TRBV15 and TRBJ2-5; tentative D call: TRBD2 (7 bases). V lost 8 bases and J 5 bases, leaving 12 bases between the germline ends. The length of the CDR3 is 12 residues. Germline CDR1 is LNHNV and CDR2 is YYDKDF (reference sequence).

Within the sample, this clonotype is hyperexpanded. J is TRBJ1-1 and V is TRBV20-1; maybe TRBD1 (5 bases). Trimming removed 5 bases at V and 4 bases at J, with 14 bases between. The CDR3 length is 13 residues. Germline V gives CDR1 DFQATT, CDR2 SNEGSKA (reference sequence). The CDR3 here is CSARTLRGTEAFF. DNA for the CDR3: TGCAGTGCTCGGACCTTAAGGGGCACTGAAGCTTTCTTT.

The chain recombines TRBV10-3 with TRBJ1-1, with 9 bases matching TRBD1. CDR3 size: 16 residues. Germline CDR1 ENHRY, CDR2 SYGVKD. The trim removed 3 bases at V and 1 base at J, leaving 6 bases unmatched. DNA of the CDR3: TGTGCCATCAGTGAAGACCTGGGACAGGGGAACACTGAAGCTTTCTTT. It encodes CAISEDLGQGNTEAFF.

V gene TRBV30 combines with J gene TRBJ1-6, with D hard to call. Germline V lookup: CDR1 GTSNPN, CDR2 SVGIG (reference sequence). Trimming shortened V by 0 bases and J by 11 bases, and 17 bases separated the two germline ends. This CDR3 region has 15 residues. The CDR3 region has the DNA TGTGCCTGGAGTGTACATTTCGGGGAAGGGACACCCCTCCACTTT. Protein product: CAWSVHFGEGTPLHF. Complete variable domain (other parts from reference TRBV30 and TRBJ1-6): SQTIHQWPATLVQPVGSPLSLECTVEGTSNPNLYWYRQAAGRGLQLLFYSVGIGQISSEVPQNLSASRPQDRQFILSSKKLLLSDSGFYLCAWSVHFGEGTPLHFGNGTRLTVT.

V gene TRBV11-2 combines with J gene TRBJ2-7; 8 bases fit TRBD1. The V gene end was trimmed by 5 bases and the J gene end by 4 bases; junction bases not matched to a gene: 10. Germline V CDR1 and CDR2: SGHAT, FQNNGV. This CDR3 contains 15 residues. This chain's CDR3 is CASSLTGTGPYEQYF. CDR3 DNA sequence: TGTGCCAGCAGCCTTACCGGGACAGGACCATACGAGCAGTACTTC.

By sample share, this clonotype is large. Here the CDR3 DNA reads TGTGCCAGCAGCGGCGGACAGGGGGATTACGAGCAGTACTTC. It yields the protein CASSGGQGDYEQYF. The rearrangement joins TRBV4-2 to TRBJ2-7; 10 nucleotides line up with TRBD1. CDR3 size: 14 residues. Germline trimming cut 5 bases from V and 4 bases from J; bases unmatched to any gene: 5. Germline V lookup: CDR1 LGHNA, CDR2 YNFKEQ.

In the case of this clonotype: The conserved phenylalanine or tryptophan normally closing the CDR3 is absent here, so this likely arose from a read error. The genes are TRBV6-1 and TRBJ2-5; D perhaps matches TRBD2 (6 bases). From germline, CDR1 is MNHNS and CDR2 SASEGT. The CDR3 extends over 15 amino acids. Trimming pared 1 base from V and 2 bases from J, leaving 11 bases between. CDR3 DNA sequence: TGTGCCAGCAGTGAAGTCGGTGGGGGGCAAGAGACCCAGTACTAC. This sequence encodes CASSEVGGGQETQYY.

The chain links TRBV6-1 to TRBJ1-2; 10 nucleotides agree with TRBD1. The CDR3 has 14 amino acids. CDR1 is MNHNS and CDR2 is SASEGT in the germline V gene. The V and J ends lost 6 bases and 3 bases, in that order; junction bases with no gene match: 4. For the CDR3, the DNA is TGTGCCAGCAGGGGGACAGGGGTTGACTATGGCTACACCTTC. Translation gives CASRGTGVDYGYTF.

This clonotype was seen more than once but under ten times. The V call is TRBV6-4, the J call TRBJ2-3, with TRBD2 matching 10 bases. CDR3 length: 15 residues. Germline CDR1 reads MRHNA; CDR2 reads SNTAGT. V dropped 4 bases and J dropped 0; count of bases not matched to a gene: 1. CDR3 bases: TGTGCCAGCAGTGGTAGCGGGGGGAGCACAGATACGCAGTATTTT. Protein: CASSGSGGSTDTQYF.

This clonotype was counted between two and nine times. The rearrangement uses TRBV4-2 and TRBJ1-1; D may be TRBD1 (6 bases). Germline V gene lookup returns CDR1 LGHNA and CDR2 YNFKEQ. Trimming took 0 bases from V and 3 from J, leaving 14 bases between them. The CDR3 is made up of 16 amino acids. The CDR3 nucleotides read TGTGCCAGCAGCCAAGAACTAGCGGGGGGGCACACTGAAGCTTTCTTT. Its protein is CASSQELAGGHTEAFF.

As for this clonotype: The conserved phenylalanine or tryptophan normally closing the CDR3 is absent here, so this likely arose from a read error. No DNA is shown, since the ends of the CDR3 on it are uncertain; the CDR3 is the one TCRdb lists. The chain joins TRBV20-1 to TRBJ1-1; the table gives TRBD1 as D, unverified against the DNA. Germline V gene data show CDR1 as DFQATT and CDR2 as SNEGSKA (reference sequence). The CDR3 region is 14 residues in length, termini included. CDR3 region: CSARKGTGHTEAFG.

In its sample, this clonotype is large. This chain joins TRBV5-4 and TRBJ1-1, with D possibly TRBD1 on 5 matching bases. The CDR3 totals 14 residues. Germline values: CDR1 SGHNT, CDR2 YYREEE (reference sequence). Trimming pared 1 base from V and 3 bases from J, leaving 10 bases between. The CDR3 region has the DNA TGTGCCAGCAGCTTGCTGAAGGGGCACACTGAAGCTTTCTTT. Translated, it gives CASSLLKGHTEAFF. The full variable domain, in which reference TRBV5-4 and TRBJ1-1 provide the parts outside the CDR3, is ETGVTQSPTHLIKTRGQQVTLRCSSQSGHNTVSWYQQALGQGPQFIFQYYREEENGRGNFPPRFSGLQFPNYSSELNVNALELDDSALYLCASSLLKGHTEAFFGQGTRLTVV.

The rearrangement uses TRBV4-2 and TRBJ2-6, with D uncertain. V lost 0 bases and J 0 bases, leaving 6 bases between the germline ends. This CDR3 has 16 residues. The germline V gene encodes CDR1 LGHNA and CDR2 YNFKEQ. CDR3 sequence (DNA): TGTGCCAGCAGCCAAGATCTCAGCTCTGGGGCCAACGTCCTGACTTTC. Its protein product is CASSQDLSSGANVLTF.